The 21 T cell receptor beta chains below were found in one sample sequenced in a study of human T cells and chemical hapten exposure. Time point indicated: patch test 1, 2 weeks after DPC sensitization. As for treatment: therapeutic diphenylcyclopropenone sensitization with weekly scalp DPC. TCRdb reprocessed the RACE reads via MiXCR and lists one record per CDR3 protein. The table has tens of thousands of distinct CDR3 sequences, approximately 12% seen once. Source: whole blood, taken in connection with sensitization to the hapten diphenylcyclopropenone (DPC). These receptors were obtained from a woman aged 45-65 years with alopecia areata. Some clones in this sample may be carry-over from other donors' samples.

The chain recombines TRBV6-2 or TRBV6-3 with TRBJ2-3; possibly TRBD1 or TRBD2 for D (5 bases each). The CDR3 covers 10 residues. Germline CDR1 is MNHEY and CDR2 is SVGEGT. The CDR3 DNA reads as TGTGCTGGGGGAGCAGATACGCAGTATTTT. Protein: CAGGADTQYF.

This clonotype has a count of ten or more. CDR3 amino acids: CSAIWTGIKTQYF. The DNA for the CDR3 is TGCAGTGCTATTTGGACGGGGATAAAGACCCAGTACTTC. J is TRBJ2-5 and V is TRBV20-1, with a possible D match to TRBD2 (5 bases). V lost 4 bases, J lost 6 bases, and 15 bases lay in between. The CDR3 is 13 residues long. CDR1 DFQATT and CDR2 SNEGSKA come from the germline V gene (reference sequence).

In this sample, this clonotype turned up a few times. A read error may produce the germline difference seen at one junction end. The V call is TRBV7-7, the J call TRBJ2-3; either TRBD1 or TRBD2 may fit D (6 bases each). CDR3 length: 15 residues. Germline values: CDR1 SSHAT, CDR2 FNYEAQ (reference sequence). The CDR3 loop is CASSLGSGATDTQYF. The CDR3 coding sequence is TGTGCTAGCAGCTTAGGTTCGGGGGCCACAGATACGCAGTATTTT.

The V and J genes are TRBV28 and TRBJ2-1; 8 positions match TRBD2. Germline V CDR1 and CDR2: MDHEN, SYDVKM. The junction had 10 bases not matched to a gene; V was cut back by 5 bases and J by 4 bases. This CDR3 has 16 residues. CDR3 loop: CASSLNKRERYNEQFF. As DNA, the CDR3 is TGTGCCAGCAGTCTAAACAAGCGGGAGCGTTACAATGAGCAGTTCTTC.

V and J are TRBV11-2 and TRBJ1-5, with 9 bases identical to TRBD1. This CDR3 is built from 14 residues. Germline CDR1 reads SGHAT; CDR2 reads FQNNGV. Trimming removed 5 bases from V and 7 bases from J; junction bases left unmatched: 6. CDR3 loop: CASSAGQGLQPQHF. The CDR3 DNA is TGTGCCAGCAGCGCGGGACAGGGACTCCAGCCCCAGCATTTT.

This clonotype has just a few counts. CDR3 residues: CAGWGTTIGEQFF. The DNA of the CDR3 is TGTGCTGGGTGGGGAACTACCATAGGTGAGCAGTTCTTC. The chain combines TRBV7-9 with TRBJ2-1; D not resolved. This CDR3 is 13 amino acids long. CDR1 and CDR2 from the germline V gene are SEHNR and FQNEAQ (reference sequence). The whole variable domain, filled in from reference TRBV7-9 and TRBJ2-1, reads DTGVSQNPRHKITKRGQNVTFRCDPISEHNRLYWYRQTLGQGPEFLTYFQNEAQLEKSRLLSDRFSAERPKGSFSTLEIQRTEQGDSAMYLCAGWGTTIGEQFFGPGTRLTVL.

This clonotype showed up many times. V is TRBV3-1 and J is TRBJ2-2; D is ambiguous. This CDR3 has 14 amino acids. Germline V gene sequence: CDR1 LGHDT, CDR2 YNNKEL (reference sequence). V was pared by 2 bases and J by 6 bases, with 10 bases between. CDR3 nucleotide sequence: TGTGCCAGCAGCCAACTAGGTGTTTCCGGGGAGCTGTTTTTT. This translates into CASSQLGVSGELFF.

The sample holds many counts of this clonotype. The rearrangement links TRBV6-1 to TRBJ1-5; TRBD1 might be the D (6 bases). With 8 bases removed from V and 1 base from J, the gap between germline ends came to 15 bases. CDR3 length: 15 amino acids. The germline CDR1 and CDR2 sequences are MNHNS and SASEGT. The CDR3 DNA reads TGTGCCAGCGGAAGGGGGATACTGAGCAATCAGCCCCAGCATTTT. Translating it yields CASGRGILSNQPQHF.

Only a few counts were recorded for this clonotype. The chain uses TRBV5-4 and TRBJ1-2; a possible D gene is TRBD1 (5 bases). Germline V lookup: CDR1 SGHNT, CDR2 YYREEE (reference sequence). V was cut by 0 bases and J by 2 bases, with 5 bases left in between. The CDR3 spans 13 residues. DNA for the CDR3: TGTGCCAGCAGCTTGGAGGGGAACTATGGCTACACCTTC. Its protein is CASSLEGNYGYTF.

This clonotype was detected ten times or more. The rearrangement joins TRBV4-2 to TRBJ2-4; 7 nucleotides agree with TRBD1. The CDR3 covers 18 residues. CDR1 LGHNA and CDR2 YNFKEQ come from the germline V gene. V shed 2 bases and J 0 bases; nucleotides not matched to a gene: 10. The CDR3 reads CASSQYQGQSIAKNIQYF. CDR3 sequence (DNA): TGTGCCAGCAGCCAATACCAGGGACAGTCCATAGCCAAAAACATTCAGTACTTC.

This rearrangement joins TRBV11-1 to TRBJ1-1; D uncertain. The germline V gene encodes CDR1 SGHAT and CDR2 FQDESV (reference sequence). V was cut by 6 bases and J by 0 bases, with 8 bases left in between. The CDR3 extends over 13 amino acids. The CDR3 loop reads CASSFTLNTEAFF. CDR3 coding DNA: TGTGCCAGCAGTTTTACACTGAACACTGAAGCTTTCTTT.

The sample holds many counts of this clonotype. The chain employs TRBV24-1 and TRBJ1-1, with a possible D match to TRBD1 (5 bases). CDR1 and CDR2 from the germline V gene are KGHDR and SFDVKD. There are 15 residues in the CDR3. V was trimmed by 3 bases and J by 3 bases, leaving 13 bases between them. The CDR3 nucleotides read TGTGCCACCAGTGATGGGGGGAGGGGCCACACTGAAGCTTTCTTT. Translating it yields CATSDGGRGHTEAFF.

This clonotype was picked up a small number of times. The DNA for the CDR3 is TGCAGCGTTGTGGGAGGTGGACTAGCCACAGATACGCAGTATTTT. It is translated as CSVVGGGLATDTQYF. The chain combines TRBV29-1 with TRBJ2-3; the match to TRBD2 covers 8 bases. The CDR3 has 15 amino acids. Germline-derived CDR1 and CDR2 are SQVTM and ANQGSEA. The V gene end was trimmed by 4 bases and the J gene end by 2 bases; junction bases not matched to a gene: 8.

The V gene is TRBV28, the J gene TRBJ2-4, with unresolved D. V gave up 3 bases and J gave up 6 bases, with 9 bases separating them. The germline CDR1 and CDR2 sequences are MDHEN and SYDVKM. This CDR3 spans 13 amino acids. CDR3 residues: CASSFTEPNIQYF. The CDR3 coding sequence is TGTGCCAGCAGTTTTACAGAGCCAAACATTCAGTACTTC.

This chain connects TRBV27 to TRBJ1-2; perhaps TRBD1 as D (5 bases). V was pared by 5 bases and J by 5 bases, with 24 bases between. The CDR3 consists of 17 residues. Germline-derived CDR1 and CDR2 are MNHEY and SMNVEV (reference sequence). CDR3 loop: CASSPRQRMGSVYGYTF. For the CDR3, the DNA is TGTGCCAGCAGTCCCAGACAGCGCATGGGCTCCGTTTATGGCTACACCTTC.

In its sample, this clonotype was seen many times. One end of the junction is discordant with germline, which a read error may explain. The chain couples TRBV7-2 to TRBJ2-7; the match to TRBD2 covers 11 bases. Germline V lookup: CDR1 SGHTA, CDR2 FQGNSA. The CDR3 extends over 19 amino acids. CDR3: CASSVAHSITSGSSYEQYF. The CDR3 DNA is TGTGCCAGCAGCGTAGCTCATAGTATAACTAGCGGGAGCTCCTACGAGCAGTACTTC. The entire variable domain, with the rest obtained from reference TRBV7-2 and TRBJ2-7, is as follows: GAGVSQSPSNKVTEKGKDVELRCDPISGHTALYWYRQSLGQGLEFLIYFQGNSAPDKSGLPSDRFSAERTGGSVSTLTIQRTQQEDSAVYLCASSVAHSITSGSSYEQYFGPGTRLTVT.

This clonotype was detected many times. The chain uses TRBV20-1 and TRBJ2-3; the match to TRBD2 covers 9 bases. Germline CDR1 reads DFQATT; CDR2 reads SNEGSKA (reference sequence). Trimming at V came to 0 bases and at J to 2 bases, leaving 6 bases not matched to a gene. This CDR3 contains 16 residues. The CDR3 region has the DNA TGCAGTGCTAGAGATCCCCTAGCGGGGAACACAGATACGCAGTATTTT. Encoded protein: CSARDPLAGNTDTQYF.

V is TRBV7-2 and J is TRBJ2-7; 10 bases line up with TRBD1. The V and J ends lost 4 bases and 5 bases, in that order; junction bases with no gene match: 8. The CDR3 loop spans 15 amino acids. CDR1 SGHTA and CDR2 FQGNSA come from the germline V gene. The CDR3 protein is CASSSDRGLLNEQYF. The CDR3 DNA reads as TGTGCCAGCAGCTCAGACAGGGGGCTTCTGAACGAGCAGTACTTC.

This clonotype has more than one count but fewer than ten. This rearrangement joins TRBV12-3 or TRBV12-4 to TRBJ2-3; D is possibly TRBD2 (5 bases). The CDR3 totals 14 residues. Between the trimmed V and J ends, which lost 7 bases and 6 bases, there was a span of 17 bases. Written as DNA, the CDR3 is TGTGCCAGCATCGGGGATATTTTTTCGGATACGCAGTATTTT. Its translation: CASIGDIFSDTQYF.

This clonotype has more than one count but fewer than ten. The CDR3 here is CASSLEGGGSFEQYF. DNA for the CDR3: TGTGCCAGCAGCCTCGAGGGCGGCGGCTCGTTCGAGCAGTACTTC. This chain joins TRBV3-1 and TRBJ2-7; the D gene is possibly TRBD2 (5 bases). This CDR3 is built from 15 residues. Germline-derived CDR1 and CDR2 are LGHDT and YNNKEL (reference sequence). V was clipped by 4 bases and J by 6 bases, with 19 bases between them.

To note about this clonotype: This may be a read error, as it is one base from a much larger clone. The rearrangement links TRBV21-1 to TRBJ1-1. TRBV21-1 constitutes a pseudogene. CDR3 length equals 14 residues. Here the CDR3 reads CASRRPLRDTEDFF. CDR3 bases: TGTGCCAGCAGACGACCCTTGAGGGACACTGAAGATTTCTTT.